This T cell receptor (beta chain) was observed in a study of Graves' ophthalmopathy and Graves' hyperthyroidism. As for the study in general: There was a collection of peripheral blood at initial diagnosis, before any treatment. General study points: At about 69% sensitivity and 72.22% specificity, the model predicted progression of the ophthalmopathy.

The diagnosis combined clinical symptoms, thyroxine, TRAb, thyroid ultrasound and orbital computed tomography scans. Fresh peripheral blood (more than 9.5 ml) yielded the PBMCs. The authors amplified TCR beta CDR3 regions from RNA transcripts. The workflow started with a first-round RT-PCR run with HTBI primers and then moved on to a second-round multiplex PCR. MiXCR was run by TCRdb on the multiplex PCR reads, yielding one entry per CDR3 protein. The table shows just over 600,000 distinct CDR3 sequences, with about a fifth occurring only once. Germline V CDR1 and CDR2: KGHDR, SFDVKD. Trimming cost V 5 bases and J 1 base; bases outside gene matches: 1. This CDR3 has 13 amino acids. The table lists this clonotype with many counts. Its antigen is not known.

The chain carries TRBV24-1 and TRBJ2-7, with 7 bases that match TRBD1. The clonotype comes from a woman aged 18 to 35 with stable Graves' hyperthyroidism. Some clones in this sample may be carry-over from other donors' samples. The sample comprised peripheral blood. The CDR3 DNA reads TGTGCCACCAGTGGGACAGGATCCTACGAGCAGTACTTC. Its translation: CATSGTGSYEQYF.